This passage covers 30 T cell receptor beta chains from one sample sequenced in a study of spatial heterogeneity in lung cancer. TCRdb passed the 5' RACE reads through MiXCR, listing each CDR3 protein once. The sample shows roughly 13,000 distinct CDR3 sequences, about 3.9% of them seen only once. Time point specified: sample taken at primary tumor resection. The input material, whole RNA from tumor, nontumor lung or frozen PBMC, was sequenced unsorted. The starting material was PBMCs, obtained at surgery. Source of these receptors: a male donor with early-stage non-small cell lung cancer.

This clonotype was seen ten or more times. The size of this beta chain means little, since it is a stray read in a library made for alpha chains. J is TRBJ2-1 and V is TRBV12-3 or TRBV12-4; no firm D call. V lost 5 bases to trimming and J lost 4 bases, with 21 bases between them. This CDR3 comprises 17 residues. The CDR3: CASSPLGRSEGYNEQFF. CDR3 bases: TGTGCCAGCAGTCCCCTCGGGCGGTCAGAAGGTTACAATGAGCAGTTCTTC.

The sample holds many counts of this clonotype. The library was prepared for alpha chains; this beta chain is a stray read, so its frequency means little. V is TRBV9 and J is TRBJ2-3; D remains unclear. The V end was cut by 0 bases, the J end by 6 bases, with 11 bases between. The germline gives CDR1 SGDLS, CDR2 YYNGEE. The CDR3 length is 14 residues. CDR3 sequence reads: CASSVAHQQDTQYF. The CDR3 DNA reads TGTGCCAGCAGCGTAGCCCACCAGCAGGATACGCAGTATTTT.

In this sample, this clonotype turned up a few times. This beta chain represents an off-target read in a library built for alpha chains; its size is of limited meaning. This rearrangement joins TRBV7-9 to TRBJ2-3; TRBD1 is a possible D gene (7 bases). Germline V gene lookup returns CDR1 SEHNR and CDR2 FQNEAQ (reference sequence). The CDR3 length is 15 residues. The V end was cut by 5 bases, the J end by 3 bases, with 15 bases between. The CDR3 bases are TGTGCCAGCAGCGCCGCGCGGGGACAGACAGATACGCAGTATTTT. Translation: CASSAARGQTDTQYF.

This clonotype was detected ten times or more. Little can be read into the size of this beta chain, an off-target read in a library designed for alpha chains. The rearrangement joins TRBV18 to TRBJ2-7, with D perhaps matching TRBD1 or TRBD2 (6 bases each). This CDR3 is built from 14 residues. Germline V gene lookup returns CDR1 KGHSH and CDR2 LQKENI. Trimming cost V 4 bases and J 1 base, with 11 bases left between them. The CDR3 DNA follows: TGTGCCAGCTCACGGGGGGCCCTTTCCTACGAGCAGTACTTC. This gives the protein CASSRGALSYEQYF. Together with reference TRBV18 and TRBJ2-7, the CDR3 gives the full variable domain: NAGVMQNPRHLVRRRGQEARLRCSPMKGHSHVYWYRQLPEEGLKFMVYLQKENIIDESGMPKERFSAEFPKEGPSILRIQQVVRGDSAAYFCASSRGALSYEQYFGPGTRLTVT.

The sample holds many counts of this clonotype. This beta chain slipped into a library made for alpha chains as a stray read, so its size is not meaningful. V and J are TRBV5-1 and TRBJ2-1; 9 bases line up with TRBD1. V gave up 0 bases and J gave up 2 bases; unmatched junction bases: 0. From germline, CDR1 is SGHRS and CDR2 YFSETQ. The CDR3 contains 15 residues. This CDR3 is CASSLGQGAYNEQFF. Here the CDR3 DNA reads TGCGCCAGCAGCTTGGGACAGGGGGCCTACAATGAGCAGTTCTTC.

This clonotype was picked up many times. This beta chain represents an off-target read in a library built for alpha chains; its size is of limited meaning. V and J are TRBV5-1 and TRBJ2-2, with 9 bases lining up with TRBD1. V lost 4 bases, J lost 1 base, and 2 bases stayed unmatched. The CDR3 is 15 residues long. The germline CDR1 and CDR2 sequences are SGHRS and YFSETQ. CDR3 protein: CASSPGQGNTGELFF. CDR3 DNA: TGCGCCAGCAGCCCGGGACAGGGGAACACCGGGGAGCTGTTTTTT.

In its sample, this clonotype was seen many times. Within a library made for alpha chains, this beta chain is off target, and its count is uninformative. The gene calls are TRBV7-2 and TRBJ1-1; 7 positions agree with TRBD1. Germline CDR1 is SGHTA and CDR2 is FQGNSA. With V trimmed by 5 bases and J by 11 bases, 14 bases remained unmatched. The CDR3 contains 14 residues. The CDR3 here is CASSPGIDRVGAFF. The CDR3 nucleotides read TGTGCCAGCAGCCCCGGAATTGACAGGGTCGGCGCTTTCTTT. The full variable domain, rest sourced from reference TRBV7-2 and TRBJ1-1, is GAGVSQSPSNKVTEKGKDVELRCDPISGHTALYWYRQSLGQGLEFLIYFQGNSAPDKSGLPSDRFSAERTGGSVSTLTIQRTQQEDSAVYLCASSPGIDRVGAFFGQGTRLTVV.

This clonotype was picked up many times. Being off target in a library aimed at alpha chains, this beta chain has a size of little meaning. The chain joins TRBV5-1 to TRBJ2-2; the D gene is possibly TRBD1 (5 bases). Looked up from germline, CDR1 is SGHRS and CDR2 is YFSETQ. Trimming left V 3 bases short and J 1 base short, with 7 bases between. The CDR3 runs 14 residues. CDR3 coding DNA: TGCGCCAGCAGCTGGGGCCAGAACACCGGGGAGCTGTTTTTT. Translating gives CASSWGQNTGELFF.

This clonotype has only a few counts. This beta chain represents an off-target read in a library built for alpha chains; its size is of limited meaning. The gene calls are TRBV5-1 and TRBJ2-1; no clear D gene. The CDR3 runs 13 residues. V lost 3 bases and J 6 bases, leaving 10 bases between the germline ends. From germline, CDR1 is SGHRS and CDR2 YFSETQ. The CDR3 DNA reads as TGCGCCAGCAGCTCCTACGAGGCCAATGAGCAGTTCTTC. Its translation: CASSSYEANEQFF.

This clonotype was counted only a few times. Because this beta chain is a stray read in a library intended to capture alpha chains, its abundance should not be given much weight. This chain uses TRBV18 with TRBJ2-7, with TRBD2 identical over 13 bases. Germline values: CDR1 KGHSH, CDR2 LQKENI. This CDR3 region has 18 residues. Germline trimming cut 3 bases from V and 1 base from J; bases unmatched to any gene: 9. In nucleotides, the CDR3 is TGTGCCAGCTCACCGGGCGGACTAGCGGGAGAGAGGTCCTACGAGCAGTACTTC. It encodes CASSPGGLAGERSYEQYF.

This clonotype has a count of ten or more. This beta chain represents an off-target read in a library built for alpha chains; its size is of limited meaning. The chain employs TRBV12-3 or TRBV12-4 and TRBJ1-1; unclear D gene. Trimming cost V 3 bases and J 1 base, with 6 bases left between them. This CDR3 is built from 13 residues. The CDR3 here is CASSFGPNTEAFF. CDR3 DNA sequence: TGTGCCAGCAGTTTCGGGCCGAACACTGAAGCTTTCTTT.

This clonotype has a handful of counts. Within a library made for alpha chains, this beta chain is off target, and its count is uninformative. The chain recombines TRBV5-1 with TRBJ2-5; 10 bases line up with TRBD2. In germline, CDR1 is SGHRS, CDR2 YFSETQ. Trimming at V came to 4 bases and at J to 11 bases, leaving 17 bases not matched to a gene. The CDR3 contains 16 residues. The DNA for the CDR3 is TGCGCCAGCAGCCCGAATCTGATGGCTAGCGGGAGTTCTCAGTACTTC. It translates to CASSPNLMASGSSQYF.

The sample holds many counts of this clonotype. This beta chain turned up in a library designed for alpha chains; as an off-target read, its abundance says little. The chain combines TRBV28 with TRBJ1-1; tentative D call: TRBD1 (6 bases). In germline, CDR1 is MDHEN, CDR2 SYDVKM. The CDR3 runs to 15 residues. V lost 3 bases to trimming and J lost 3 bases, with 14 bases between them. The CDR3 DNA reads TGTGCCAGCAGTTTTCGTACAGGGAAGGACACTGAAGCTTTCTTT. This codes for CASSFRTGKDTEAFF.

This clonotype came up many times. Found in a library prepared for alpha chains, this beta chain is an off-target read, and its abundance has little meaning. CDR3 DNA sequence: TGTGCCAGCAGTGAATTGAAGGCTACGAGCTCCTACAATGAGCAGTTCTTC. This sequence encodes CASSELKATSSYNEQFF. V and J are TRBV25-1 and TRBJ2-1; unclear D gene. Trimming took off 1 base at V and 0 bases at J, with 13 bases between the two ends. Germline V gene data show CDR1 as MGHDK and CDR2 as SYGVNS. CDR3 length equals 17 residues.

This clonotype was detected ten times or more. Because the library targeted alpha chains, this beta chain is an off-target read whose size means little. V gene TRBV5-6 combines with J gene TRBJ2-1; 9 bases match TRBD1. CDR1 and CDR2 (germline): SGHDT, YYEEEE. J gave up 4 bases and V 0 bases, and 2 bases lay outside the gene matches. This CDR3 has 15 residues. Here the CDR3 reads CASSLGDREYNEQFF. The CDR3 coding sequence is TGTGCCAGCAGCTTGGGGGACAGGGAATACAATGAGCAGTTCTTC.

This clonotype has at least ten counts. This beta chain is off target for a library built for alpha chains, so its abundance means little. V is TRBV28 and J is TRBJ1-4; weak D call: TRBD1 (5 bases). Trimming removed 2 bases at V and 0 bases at J, with 10 bases between. The CDR3 totals 16 residues. Per germline, CDR1 MDHEN and CDR2 SYDVKM. The CDR3 reads CASSLGRGSTNEKLFF. For the CDR3, the DNA is TGTGCCAGCAGTTTAGGGAGGGGCTCAACTAATGAAAAACTGTTTTTT.

Comment on this clonotype: A library prepared for alpha chains yielded this beta chain as an off-target read; its size is of little meaning. The rearrangement uses TRBV6-5 and TRBJ1-3; D perhaps matches TRBD1 (5 bases). The germline V gene has CDR1 MNHEY and CDR2 SVGAGI. V lost 0 bases and J lost 16, with 16 bases in between. The CDR3 has 13 residues. CDR3 protein: CASSYSSRGDFYF. The DNA for the CDR3 is TGTGCCAGCAGTTACTCGTCACGCGGGGACTTCTATTTT.

This clonotype was observed many times. This beta chain is an unintended read in a library built for alpha chains; its size means little. V usage is TRBV5-1 and J usage is TRBJ2-5; 9 bases match TRBD1. CDR1 is SGHRS and CDR2 is YFSETQ in the germline V gene. J was trimmed by 1 base and V by 4 bases; bases with no gene match: 2. The CDR3 is made up of 14 amino acids. Here the CDR3 DNA reads TGCGCCAGCAGCCGGGACAGGGCCCAAGAGACCCAGTACTTC. It encodes CASSRDRAQETQYF.

This clonotype was counted at least ten times. This beta chain is an off-target read within a library intended for alpha chains, so its frequency means little. This chain connects TRBV18 to TRBJ2-3, with 7 bases matching TRBD1. V lost 5 bases and J lost 2; bases outside the gene matches: 10. Germline V CDR1 and CDR2: KGHSH, LQKENI. The CDR3 totals 16 residues. The CDR3 sequence is CASSANSGQNTDTQYF. The CDR3, as DNA: TGTGCCAGCTCAGCTAATTCGGGACAGAACACAGATACGCAGTATTTT.

In its sample, this clonotype was seen many times. This beta chain came through as a stray read in a library set up for alpha chains, and its size says little. The chain employs TRBV20-1 and TRBJ2-1, with TRBD2 matching over 7 bases. CDR3 length: 14 residues. Germline V gene sequence: CDR1 DFQATT, CDR2 SNEGSKA (reference sequence). Trimming at V came to 4 bases and at J to 5 bases, leaving 8 bases not matched to a gene. The CDR3 loop reads CSATPFGGDNEQFF. The CDR3 nucleotides are TGCAGTGCTACCCCTTTTGGGGGGGACAATGAGCAGTTCTTC.

In its sample, this clonotype was seen many times. This beta chain is off target for a library built for alpha chains, so its abundance means little. The rearrangement joins TRBV12-3 or TRBV12-4 to TRBJ2-2; D not certain. Trimming took off 7 bases at V and 7 bases at J, with 13 bases between the two ends. This CDR3 spans 13 amino acids. This CDR3 reads CASTPPHGGELFF. The CDR3 DNA reads as TGTGCCAGCACCCCCCCCCATGGCGGGGAGCTGTTTTTT.

To note about this clonotype: Because the library targeted alpha chains, this beta chain is an off-target read whose size means little. The rearrangement joins TRBV7-8 to TRBJ1-5; D is undetermined. The CDR3 is 13 residues long. Germline values: CDR1 SGHVS, CDR2 FQNEAQ. Trimming pared 1 base from V and 0 bases from J, leaving 1 base between. In DNA form, the CDR3 reads TGTGCCAGCAGCTTAGATAGCAATCAGCCCCAGCATTTT. Translation: CASSLDSNQPQHF.

A remark on this clonotype: This beta chain came through as a stray read in a library set up for alpha chains, and its size says little. The chain is built from TRBV7-9 and TRBJ2-3; TRBD2 matches at 8 bases. This CDR3 spans 17 amino acids. Trimming removed 3 bases from V and 0 bases from J; junction bases left unmatched: 8. Germline CDR1 and CDR2: SEHNR and FQNEAQ (reference sequence). This CDR3 reads CASSFGSGASSTDTQYF. CDR3 bases: TGTGCCAGCAGCTTCGGTAGCGGGGCTTCTAGCACAGATACGCAGTATTTT.

Ten or more counts support this clonotype. In a library made to pick up alpha chains, this beta chain is a stray read with a size that means little. The chain joins TRBV9 to TRBJ2-2; the D gene is possibly TRBD2 (5 bases). Germline V gene lookup returns CDR1 SGDLS and CDR2 YYNGEE. The V and J ends lost 4 bases and 7 bases respectively, with 20 bases between them. This CDR3 has 16 amino acids. CDR3 sequence (DNA): TGTGCCAGCAGCCCAGCCCCCCAGGAGGCCTTCGGGGAGCTGTTTTTT. It encodes CASSPAPQEAFGELFF.

This clonotype was picked up a small number of times. Little can be read into the size of this beta chain, an off-target read in a library designed for alpha chains. The chain joins TRBV3-1 to TRBJ2-1; D is unresolved. From germline, CDR1 is LGHDT and CDR2 YNNKEL (reference sequence). The CDR3 is made up of 12 amino acids. V lost 6 bases and J 9 bases, leaving 12 bases between the germline ends. The CDR3 loop is CASSPAWGEQFF. Here the CDR3 DNA reads TGTGCCAGCAGTCCTGCTTGGGGTGAGCAGTTCTTC.

This clonotype was seen more than once but under ten times. The size of this beta chain means little, since it is a stray read in a library made for alpha chains. The V gene is TRBV28, the J gene TRBJ2-6; possible D gene TRBD2, 6 bases. Germline V lookup: CDR1 MDHEN, CDR2 SYDVKM. V was pared by 6 bases and J by 0 bases, with 24 bases between. The CDR3 loop spans 20 amino acids. DNA for the CDR3: TGTGCCAGCAGCCCGGGCGGTTTACGGGGGTACTTCTCTGGGGCCAACGTCCTGACTTTC. It yields the protein CASSPGGLRGYFSGANVLTF. Variable domain in full (rest from reference TRBV28 and TRBJ2-6): DVKVTQSSRYLVKRTGEKVFLECVQDMDHENMFWYRQDPGLGLRLIYFSYDVKMKEKGDIPEGYSVSREKKERFSLILESASTNQTSMYLCASSPGGLRGYFSGANVLTFGAGSRLTVL.

Comment on this clonotype: This beta chain is an unintended read in a library built for alpha chains; its size means little. V gene TRBV24-1 combines with J gene TRBJ2-2; tentatively, D is TRBD2 (6 bases). Germline lookup yields CDR1 KGHDR and CDR2 SFDVKD. The CDR3 is 14 residues long. Trimming took off 9 bases at V and 4 bases at J, with 14 bases between the two ends. CDR3 nucleotides: TGTGCCACCGGGACTGTACGAGGCACCGGGGAGCTGTTTTTT. Translation: CATGTVRGTGELFF.

The table lists this clonotype with many counts. This beta chain appears as a stray read in a library generated for alpha chains; its size is not informative. The chain links TRBV24-1 to TRBJ1-2, with 7 bases matching TRBD1. V lost 5 bases and J lost 6; bases outside the gene matches: 5. The CDR3 consists of 13 residues. The germline CDR1 and CDR2 sequences are KGHDR and SFDVKD. This chain's CDR3 is CATSVSTGDGYTF. The DNA of the CDR3 is TGTGCCACCAGTGTTTCAACAGGGGATGGCTACACCTTC.

The sample holds many counts of this clonotype. For a library built for alpha chains, this beta chain is a stray read; little rests on its size. The gene calls are TRBV5-1 and TRBJ2-1, with a tentative D call TRBD1 (6 bases). Between the trimmed V and J ends, which lost 4 bases and 3 bases, there was a span of 11 bases. The germline V gene encodes CDR1 SGHRS and CDR2 YFSETQ. This CDR3 region has 14 residues. CDR3 residues: CASSMSGDYNEQFF. For the CDR3, the DNA is TGCGCCAGCAGCATGTCAGGGGACTACAATGAGCAGTTCTTC.

Of note for this clonotype: A read error is possible here, since a much larger clone lies one base away. The size of this beta chain means little, since it is a stray read in a library made for alpha chains. This chain connects TRBV5-1 to TRBJ1-1; D not certain. The length of the CDR3 is 13 residues. The germline V gene has CDR1 SGHRS and CDR2 YFSETQ. Trimming left V 0 bases short and J 5 bases short, with 8 bases between. Here the CDR3 reads CASSLAGETEAFF. CDR3 bases: TGCGCCAGCAGCTTGGCTGGGGAGACTGAAGCTTTCTTT.